This T cell receptor beta chain emerged from a study of T cell responses to AZD1222 COVID-19 vaccine. Regarding the study as a whole: Only a handful of AZD1222 recipients, five to seven in all, had baseline seropositivity.

With respect to this clone: What it binds is unknown.

Data came from immunoSEQ multiplex PCR; TCRdb stores just in-frame clones and leaves some out. The repertoire holds 120,000 to 150,000 clones, with roughly 88% as singletons. This sequence originates from an adult in good health. The source was peripheral blood, collected on day 0 of AZD1222 vaccination.

The CDR3 here is CASSPPGRITGELFF. In nucleotides, the CDR3 is TGTGCCAGCAGTCCTCCGGGACGGATCACCGGGGAGCTGTTTTTT. The gene calls are TRBV28 and TRBJ2-2; D may correspond to TRBD1 or TRBD2 (5 bases each). CDR1 is MDHEN and CDR2 is SYDVKM in the germline V gene. CDR3 length: 15 residues. V shed 5 bases and J shed 4 bases, with 14 bases lying between them. The entire variable domain, with the rest obtained from reference TRBV28 and TRBJ2-2, is as follows: DVKVTQSSRYLVKRTGEKVFLECVQDMDHENMFWYRQDPGLGLRLIYFSYDVKMKEKGDIPEGYSVSREKKERFSLILESASTNQTSMYLCASSPPGRITGELFFGEGSRLTVL.